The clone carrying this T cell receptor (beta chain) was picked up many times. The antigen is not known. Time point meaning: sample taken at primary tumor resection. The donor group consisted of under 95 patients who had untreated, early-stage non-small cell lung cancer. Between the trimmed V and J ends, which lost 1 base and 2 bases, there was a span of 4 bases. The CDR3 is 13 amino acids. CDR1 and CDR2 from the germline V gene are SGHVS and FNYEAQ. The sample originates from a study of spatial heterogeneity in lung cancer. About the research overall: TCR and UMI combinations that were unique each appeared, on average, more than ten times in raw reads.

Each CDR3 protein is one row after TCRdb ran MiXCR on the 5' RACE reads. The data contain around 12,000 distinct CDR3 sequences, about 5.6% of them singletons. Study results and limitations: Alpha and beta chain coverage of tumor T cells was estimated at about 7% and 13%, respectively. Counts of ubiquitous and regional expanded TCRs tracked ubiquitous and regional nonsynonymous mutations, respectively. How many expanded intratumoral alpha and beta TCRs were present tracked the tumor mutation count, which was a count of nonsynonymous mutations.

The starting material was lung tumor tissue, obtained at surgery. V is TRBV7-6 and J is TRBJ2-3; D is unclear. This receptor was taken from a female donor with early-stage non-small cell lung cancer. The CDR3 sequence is CASSLVHTDTQYF. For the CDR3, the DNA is TGTGCCAGCAGCTTAGTTCACACAGATACGCAGTATTTT.